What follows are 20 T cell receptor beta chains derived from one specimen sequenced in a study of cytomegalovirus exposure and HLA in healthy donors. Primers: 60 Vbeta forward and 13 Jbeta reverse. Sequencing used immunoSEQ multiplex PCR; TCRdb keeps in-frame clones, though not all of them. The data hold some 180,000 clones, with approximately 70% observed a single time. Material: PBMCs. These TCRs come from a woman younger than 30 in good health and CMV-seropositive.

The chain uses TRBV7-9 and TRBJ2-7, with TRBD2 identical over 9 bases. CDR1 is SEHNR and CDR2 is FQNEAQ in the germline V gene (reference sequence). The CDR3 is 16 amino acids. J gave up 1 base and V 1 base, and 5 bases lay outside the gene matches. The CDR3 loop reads CASSLGGGGGSYEQYF. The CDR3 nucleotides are TGTGCCAGCAGCTTAGGGGGCGGGGGGGGATCCTACGAGCAGTACTTC.

The CDR3 coding sequence is TGTGCCAGCAGTCCGGAGCAGGGGGCTGTTGACACTGAAGCTTTCTTT. This translates into CASSPEQGAVDTEAFF. The V gene is TRBV25-1, the J gene TRBJ1-1; 8 nucleotides match TRBD1. The germline gives CDR1 MGHDK, CDR2 SYGVNS. V was clipped by 5 bases and J by 3 bases; unmatched bases: 11. CDR3 length: 16 residues.

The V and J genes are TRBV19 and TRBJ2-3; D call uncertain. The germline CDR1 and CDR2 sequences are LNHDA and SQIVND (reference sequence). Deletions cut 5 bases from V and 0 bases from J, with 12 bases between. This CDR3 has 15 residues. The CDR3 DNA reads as TGTGCCAGTAGTGACCTAGGTACTAGCACAGATACGCAGTATTTT. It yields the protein CASSDLGTSTDTQYF.

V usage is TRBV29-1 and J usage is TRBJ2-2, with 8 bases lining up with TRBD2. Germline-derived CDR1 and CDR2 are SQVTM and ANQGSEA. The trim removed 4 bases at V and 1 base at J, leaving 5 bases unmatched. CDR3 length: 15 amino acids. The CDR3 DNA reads TGCAGCGTTGTTGGCGGGGGGCGGAACACCGGGGAGCTGTTTTTT. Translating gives CSVVGGGRNTGELFF.

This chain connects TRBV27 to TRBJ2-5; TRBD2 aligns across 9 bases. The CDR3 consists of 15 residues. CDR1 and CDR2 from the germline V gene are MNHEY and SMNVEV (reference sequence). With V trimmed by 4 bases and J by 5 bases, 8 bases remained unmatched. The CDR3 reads CASSSQRGDPETQYF. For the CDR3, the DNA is TGTGCCAGCAGTTCACAGCGGGGGGACCCCGAGACCCAGTACTTC.

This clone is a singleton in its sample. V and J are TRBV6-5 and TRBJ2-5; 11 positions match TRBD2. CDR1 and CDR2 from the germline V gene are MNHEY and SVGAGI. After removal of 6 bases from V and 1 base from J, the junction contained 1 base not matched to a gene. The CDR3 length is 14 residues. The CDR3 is CASSGLAGQETQYF. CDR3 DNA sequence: TGTGCCAGCAGCGGACTAGCGGGCCAAGAGACCCAGTACTTC.

The CDR3 sequence is CASSQDRGSYGYTF. The CDR3 DNA sequence: TGTGCCAGCAGCCAGGACAGGGGTAGCTATGGCTACACCTTC. V usage is TRBV4-2 and J usage is TRBJ1-2; 9 nucleotides line up with TRBD1. The germline V gene has CDR1 LGHNA and CDR2 YNFKEQ. Trimming removed 3 bases from V and 4 bases from J; junction bases left unmatched: 3. The CDR3 is made up of 14 amino acids.

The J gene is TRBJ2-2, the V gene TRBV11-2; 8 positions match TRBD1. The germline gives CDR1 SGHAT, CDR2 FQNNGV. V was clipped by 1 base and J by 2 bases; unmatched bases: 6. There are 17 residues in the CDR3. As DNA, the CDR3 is TGTGCCAGCAGCTTAGGACGGGACAGGACCAACACCGGGGAGCTGTTTTTT. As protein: CASSLGRDRTNTGELFF.

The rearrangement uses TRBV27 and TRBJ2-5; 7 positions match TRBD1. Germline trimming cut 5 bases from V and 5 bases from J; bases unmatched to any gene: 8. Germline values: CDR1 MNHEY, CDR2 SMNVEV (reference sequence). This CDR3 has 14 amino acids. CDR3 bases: TGTGCCAGCAGTCCTACACAGGGGATGGAGACCCAGTACTTC. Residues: CASSPTQGMETQYF.

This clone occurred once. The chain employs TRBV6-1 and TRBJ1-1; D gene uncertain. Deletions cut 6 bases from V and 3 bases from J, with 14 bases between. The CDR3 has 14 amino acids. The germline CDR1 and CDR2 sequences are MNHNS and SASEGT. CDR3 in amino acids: CASSWALVDTEAFF. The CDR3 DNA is TGTGCCAGCAGCTGGGCCCTCGTGGACACTGAAGCTTTCTTT.

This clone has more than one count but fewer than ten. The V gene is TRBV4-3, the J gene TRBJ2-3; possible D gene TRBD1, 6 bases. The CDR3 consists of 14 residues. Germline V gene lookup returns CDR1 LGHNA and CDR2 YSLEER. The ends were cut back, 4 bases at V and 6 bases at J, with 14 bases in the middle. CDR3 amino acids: CASSRGPVSDTQYF. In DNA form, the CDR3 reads TGCGCCAGCAGCCGGGGGCCCGTGTCGGATACGCAGTATTTT.

CDR3 bases: TGTGCCAGCAGTCCGCTCAGAGGTACTGAAGCTTTCTTT. Its translation is CASSPLRGTEAFF. This sequence joins TRBV2 and TRBJ1-1; D remains unclear. This CDR3 is 13 amino acids long. Germline V lookup: CDR1 SNHLY, CDR2 FYNNEI. V dropped 5 bases and J dropped 5 bases, with 12 bases sitting between them.

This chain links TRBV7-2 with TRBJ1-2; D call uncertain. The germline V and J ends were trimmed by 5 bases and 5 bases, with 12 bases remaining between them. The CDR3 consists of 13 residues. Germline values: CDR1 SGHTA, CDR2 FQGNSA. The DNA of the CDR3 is TGTGCCAGCAGCCCGCTAGGAGGATATGGCTACACCTTC. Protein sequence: CASSPLGGYGYTF.

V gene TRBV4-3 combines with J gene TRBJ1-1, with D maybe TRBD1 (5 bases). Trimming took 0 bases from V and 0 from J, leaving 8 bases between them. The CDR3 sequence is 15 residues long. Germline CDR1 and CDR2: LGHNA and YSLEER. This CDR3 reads CASSQDKGLNTEAFF. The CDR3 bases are TGCGCCAGCAGCCAAGATAAGGGGCTGAACACTGAAGCTTTCTTT.

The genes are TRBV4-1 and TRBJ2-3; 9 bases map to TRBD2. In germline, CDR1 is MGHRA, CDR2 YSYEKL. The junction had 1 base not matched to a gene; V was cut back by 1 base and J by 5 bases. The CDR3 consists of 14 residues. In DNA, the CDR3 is TGCGCCAGCAGCCAAGTAGCGGGGGTAGATACGCAGTATTTT. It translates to CASSQVAGVDTQYF.

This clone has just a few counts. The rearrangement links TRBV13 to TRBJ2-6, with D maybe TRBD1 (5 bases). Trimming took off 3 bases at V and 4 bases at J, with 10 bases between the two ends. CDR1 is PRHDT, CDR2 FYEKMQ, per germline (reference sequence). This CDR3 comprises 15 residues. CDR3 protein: CASSFRDSGANVLTF. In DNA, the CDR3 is TGTGCCAGCAGCTTCAGGGATTCCGGGGCCAACGTCCTGACTTTC.

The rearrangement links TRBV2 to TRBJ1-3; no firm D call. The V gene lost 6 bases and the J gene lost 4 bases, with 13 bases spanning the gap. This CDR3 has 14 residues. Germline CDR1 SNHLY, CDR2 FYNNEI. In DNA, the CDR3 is TGTGCCAGCAGACAAATTTTTGGCGGAAACACCATATATTTT. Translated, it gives CASRQIFGGNTIYF.

The CDR3 sequence: CASSQPGLAGDTQYF. DNA for the CDR3: TGTGCCAGCAGTCAGCCGGGACTAGCTGGAGATACGCAGTATTTT. V is TRBV27 and J is TRBJ2-3; 9 nucleotides line up with TRBD2. This CDR3 spans 15 amino acids. Trimming cost V 5 bases and J 5 bases; bases outside gene matches: 8. The germline V gene has CDR1 MNHEY and CDR2 SMNVEV (reference sequence).

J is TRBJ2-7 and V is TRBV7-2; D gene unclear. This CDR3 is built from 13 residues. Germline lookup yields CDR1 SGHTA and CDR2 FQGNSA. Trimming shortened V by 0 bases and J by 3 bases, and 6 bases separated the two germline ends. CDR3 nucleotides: TGTGCCAGCAGCTTAGCCCGGGTCTACGAGCAGTACTTC. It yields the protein CASSLARVYEQYF.

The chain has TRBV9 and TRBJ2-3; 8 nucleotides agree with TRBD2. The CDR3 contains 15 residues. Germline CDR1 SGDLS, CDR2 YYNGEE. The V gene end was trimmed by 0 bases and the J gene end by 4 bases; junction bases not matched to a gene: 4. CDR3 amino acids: CASSVGGGYSDTQYF. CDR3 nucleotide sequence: TGTGCCAGCAGCGTAGGCGGGGGGTATTCAGATACGCAGTATTTT. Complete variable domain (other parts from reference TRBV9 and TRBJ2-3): DSGVTQTPKHLITATGQRVTLRCSPRSGDLSVYWYQQSLDQGLQFLIQYYNGEERAKGNILERFSAQQFPDLHSELNLSSLELGDSALYFCASSVGGGYSDTQYFGPGTRLTVL.